Sequencing of this T cell receptor beta chain was carried out in a study of identical twins. This clonotype turned up a few times. Its matching antigen is unknown. Study-wide results and caveats: Sequences that were beta out-of-frame showed weaker excess twin sharing.

The CDR3 has 20 amino acids. V shed 3 bases, J shed 0 bases, and the junction held 19 bases outside the gene matches. Germline V gene sequence: CDR1 DFQATT, CDR2 SNEGSKA (reference sequence). cDNA carried unique molecular identifiers, and a universal primer site was added by template switching. TCRdb re-derived calls from the 5' RACE reads in MiXCR, one entry per CDR3 protein. The sample lists 250,000 to 300,000 distinct CDR3 sequences; roughly 8.6% were seen once. These data also featured in a second study, about yellow fever vaccine responses in identical twins.

Sequenced material: CD8+ T cells sorted from blood. This chain connects TRBV20-1 to TRBJ1-5; 8 positions agree with TRBD1. This receptor was taken from a woman between 18 and 30 years old in good health. The CDR3 DNA reads as TGCAGTGCTAGGGGAGCCCGGGACAGGAGATCTTTCAATAGCAATCAGCCCCAGCATTTT. Translating it yields CSARGARDRRSFNSNQPQHF.